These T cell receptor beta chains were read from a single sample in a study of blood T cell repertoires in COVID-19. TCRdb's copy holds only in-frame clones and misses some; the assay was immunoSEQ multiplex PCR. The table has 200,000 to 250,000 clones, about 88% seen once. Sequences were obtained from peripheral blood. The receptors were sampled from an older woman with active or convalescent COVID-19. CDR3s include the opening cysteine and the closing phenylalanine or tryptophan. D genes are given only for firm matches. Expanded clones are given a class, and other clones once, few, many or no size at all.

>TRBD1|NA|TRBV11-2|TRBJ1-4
CASSTQTGGKEKLFF
TGTGCCAGCAGCACACAGACAGGGGGAAAGGAAAAACTGTTTTTT
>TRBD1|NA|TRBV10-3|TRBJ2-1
CAISERTGSNEQFF
TGTGCCATCAGTGAGAGGACAGGGAGCAACGAGCAGTTCTTC
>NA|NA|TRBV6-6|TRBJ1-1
CASSYSTGRGEAFF
TGTGCCAGCAGTTACTCGACAGGCCGGGGTGAAGCTTTCTTT
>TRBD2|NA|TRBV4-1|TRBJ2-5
CASSQVVLAGGRETQYF
TGCGCCAGCAGCCAAGTGGTCCTAGCGGGGGGGAGAGAGACCCAGTACTTC
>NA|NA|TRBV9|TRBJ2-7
CASSVEGLGEQYF
TGTGCCAGCAGCGTAGAGGGGCTTGGAGAGCAGTACTTC
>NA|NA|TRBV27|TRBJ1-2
CASSLRGSTNYGYTF
TGTGCCAGCAGTTTAAGGGGGAGCACTAACTATGGCTACACCTTC
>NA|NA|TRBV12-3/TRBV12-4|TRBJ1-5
CASSLLDQPQHF
TGTGCCAGCAGCCTACTCGATCAGCCCCAGCATTTT
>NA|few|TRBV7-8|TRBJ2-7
CASSLTPTESYEQYF
TGTGCCAGCAGCTTAACCCCTACGGAGTCCTACGAGCAGTACTTC
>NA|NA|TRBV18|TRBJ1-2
CASQQSGDYGYTF
TGTGCCAGCCAACAATCGGGGGACTATGGCTACACCTTC
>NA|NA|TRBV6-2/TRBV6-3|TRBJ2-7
CASSPPGISYEQYF
TGTGCCAGCAGTCCCCCGGGGATCTCCTACGAGCAGTACTTC
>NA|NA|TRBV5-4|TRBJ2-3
CASSPEGVRRADTQYF
TGTGCCAGCAGCCCGGAGGGCGTCAGGAGGGCAGATACGCAGTATTTT
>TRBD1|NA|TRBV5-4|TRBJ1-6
CALGGTANSPLHF
TGTGCCTTGGGCGGGACAGCTAATTCACCCCTCCACTTT
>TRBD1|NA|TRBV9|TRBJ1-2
CASSGQGSNYGYTF
TGTGCCAGCAGCGGACAGGGGTCTAACTATGGCTACACCTTC
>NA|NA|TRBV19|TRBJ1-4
CASSSRVSTEKLFF
TGTGCCTCCTCATCCCGGGTCTCCACCGAAAAACTGTTTTTT
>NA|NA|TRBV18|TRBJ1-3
CASSPPAGSRNTIYF
TGTGCCAGCTCACCACCTGCGGGAAGCCGAAACACCATATATTTT
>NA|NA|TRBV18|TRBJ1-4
CASSRSGQNEKLFF
TGTGCCAGCTCACGCTCGGGACAAAATGAAAAACTGTTTTTT
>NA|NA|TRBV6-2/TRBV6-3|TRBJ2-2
CASSYSKSGLGEGELFF
TGTGCCAGCAGTTACTCGAAAAGTGGTCTCGGTGAGGGGGAGCTGTTTTTT
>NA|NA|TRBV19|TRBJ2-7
CASTGSRREQYF
TGTGCCAGTACAGGGTCGCGGCGGGAGCAGTACTTC
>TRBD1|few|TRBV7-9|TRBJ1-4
CASSSDRVNEKLFF
TGTGCCAGCAGCTCGGACAGGGTTAATGAAAAACTGTTTTTT
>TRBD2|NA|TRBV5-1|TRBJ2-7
CASSLLSSGGAHEQYF
TGCGCCAGCAGCTTGTTGTCTAGCGGGGGGGCCCACGAGCAGTACTTC
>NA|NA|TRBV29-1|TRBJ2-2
CSAIDSSWGTGELFF
TGCAGCGCCATCGACAGTTCTTGGGGTACCGGGGAGCTGTTTTTT
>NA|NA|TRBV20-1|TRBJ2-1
CSASPPATKNEQFF
TGCAGTGCTAGTCCCCCCGCTACCAAGAATGAGCAGTTCTTC
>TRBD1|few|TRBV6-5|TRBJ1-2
CASRRTGDNGYTF
TGTGCCAGCAGAAGGACAGGCGATAACGGCTACACCTTC
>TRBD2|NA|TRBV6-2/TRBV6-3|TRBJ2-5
CASSRGLAETQYF
TGTGCCAGCAGCCGAGGACTAGCAGAGACCCAGTACTTC
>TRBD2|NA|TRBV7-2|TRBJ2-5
CASSPGLAGAQGAQYF
TGTGCCAGCAGCCCGGGACTAGCGGGGGCCCAAGGGGCCCAGTACTTC
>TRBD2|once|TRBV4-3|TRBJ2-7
CASSQEYLAGYEQYF
TGCGCCAGCAGCCAAGAATATCTAGCGGGCTACGAGCAGTACTTC
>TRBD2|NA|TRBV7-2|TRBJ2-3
CASSPIGLAGTDTQYF
TGTGCCAGCAGCCCAATAGGACTAGCGGGTACAGATACGCAGTATTTT
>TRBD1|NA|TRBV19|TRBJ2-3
CASSQGAPDTQYF
TGTGCCAGTAGTCAGGGGGCGCCTGATACGCAGTATTTT
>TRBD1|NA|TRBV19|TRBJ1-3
CASSAPDRAGNTIYF
TGTGCCAGTAGTGCCCCGGACAGGGCTGGAAACACCATATATTTT
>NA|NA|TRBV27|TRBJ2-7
CASSPRFIDYEQYF
TGTGCCAGCAGTCCCAGGTTTATAGACTACGAGCAGTACTTC
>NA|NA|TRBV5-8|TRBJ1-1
CASSFDGGRNTEAFF
TGTGCCAGCAGTTTTGATGGCGGGCGGAACACTGAAGCTTTCTTT
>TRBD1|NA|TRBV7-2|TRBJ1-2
CASSLAGGQGIYGYTF
TGTGCCAGCAGCTTAGCTGGGGGACAGGGCATCTATGGCTACACCTTC
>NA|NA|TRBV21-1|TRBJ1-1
CAAGGGGEAFF
TGTGCCGCGGGGGGCGGGGGCGAAGCTTTCTTT
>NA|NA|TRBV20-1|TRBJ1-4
CSASDPGHNEKLFF
TGCAGTGCTAGTGACCCGGGACATAATGAAAAACTGTTTTTT
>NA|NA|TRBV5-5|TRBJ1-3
CASSLQDALSGNTIYF
TGTGCCAGCAGCTTACAGGATGCCCTCTCTGGAAACACCATATATTTT
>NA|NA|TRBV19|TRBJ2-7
CASSISGTFDEQYF
TGTGCCAGTAGTATCTCCGGGACATTTGACGAGCAGTACTTC
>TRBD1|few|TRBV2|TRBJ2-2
CASNRPGQGNTGELFF
TGTGCCAGCAATAGACCGGGACAGGGGAACACCGGGGAGCTGTTTTTT
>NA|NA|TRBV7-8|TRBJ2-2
CASSLGQAVTGELFF
TGTGCCAGCAGCTTAGGACAGGCCGTCACCGGGGAGCTGTTTTTT
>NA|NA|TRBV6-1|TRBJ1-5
CASSEALGGPDMPQHF
TGTGCCAGCAGTGAAGCCCTGGGGGGGCCCGACATGCCCCAGCATTTT
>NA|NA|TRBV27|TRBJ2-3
CASYRVVTDTQYF
TGTGCCAGCTACAGGGTCGTCACAGATACGCAGTATTTT
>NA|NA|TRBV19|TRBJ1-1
CASSIDQGAATEAFF
TGTGCCAGTAGTATAGATCAGGGTGCCGCAACTGAAGCTTTCTTT
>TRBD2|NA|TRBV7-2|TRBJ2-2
CASSPLRWAGVTNTGELFF
TGTGCCAGCAGCCCCCTCCGGTGGGCGGGGGTCACGAACACCGGGGAGCTGTTTTTT